This T cell receptor beta chain was observed in a study of coeliac disease. Study-level points and caveats: In active celiac disease, intraepithelial and lamina propria TRB and TRG repertoires were less clonal than controls. TRB repertoires were largely private, with most amino acid sequences found in only one sample. Intraepithelial and lamina propria fractions were not highly pure, so cross-contamination was possible.

Of note for this clone: Its target is unknown.

The CDR3 loop spans 15 amino acids. Germline-derived CDR1 and CDR2 are SGHTA and FQGNSA. V dropped 3 bases and J dropped 4; count of bases not matched to a gene: 7. TCRdb's copy holds only in-frame clones and misses some; the assay was immunoSEQ multiplex PCR. Counted here are approximately 2,200 clones, about three quarters occurring once; the ten biggest clones make up less than 15%. The clonotype comes from a human donor without celiac disease. Material: lymphocytes from the gut lamina propria. The V gene is TRBV7-2, the J gene TRBJ1-1, with 8 bases aligning to TRBD1. CDR3 region: CASSFIGQGGTEAFF. The CDR3, as DNA: TGTGCCAGCAGCTTTATCGGACAGGGCGGCACTGAAGCTTTCTTT.